This entry is about one TCR beta chain. Template switching supplied a universal primer site; unique molecular identifiers were carried on the cDNA. One entry per CDR3 protein results from TCRdb running MiXCR on the 5' RACE reads. The table includes hundreds of thousands of distinct CDR3 sequences, about 9.4% detected once. The source of the sample is a study of identical twins. There are 16 residues in the CDR3. Trimming took 0 bases from V and 5 from J, leaving 14 bases between them. Germline V gene data show CDR1 as MGHRA and CDR2 as YSYEKL. Separately, the same data were catalogued under a study of yellow fever vaccine responses in identical twins.

The V gene is TRBV4-1, the J gene TRBJ2-1; possibly TRBD2 for D (7 bases). The receptor's source is a young woman in good health. The sequenced material came from PBMCs. The DNA of the CDR3 is TGCGCCAGCAGCCAAGAACAAGGGGGGGTAAACAATGAGCAGTTCTTC. It is translated as CASSQEQGGVNNEQFF.